The 18 T cell receptor beta chains listed next were all sequenced from one sample in a study of T cells in Graves' hyperthyroidism and ophthalmopathy. Researchers took RNA transcripts and amplified the TCR beta CDR3 regions from them. HTBI primers drove first-round RT-PCR of the TCR CDR3. MiXCR was run by TCRdb on the multiplex PCR reads, yielding one entry per CDR3 protein. The sample yields a few hundred thousand distinct CDR3 sequences, roughly a fifth seen once. What was sequenced was blood. These receptors were taken from a woman between 45 and 65 years old with Graves' hyperthyroidism.

This clonotype was seen ten or more times. The rearrangement joins TRBV20-1 to TRBJ2-7; 10 bases map to TRBD2. Germline lookup yields CDR1 DFQATT and CDR2 SNEGSKA (reference sequence). Trimming at V came to 6 bases and at J to 0 bases, leaving 5 bases not matched to a gene. The CDR3 length is 14 residues. DNA for the CDR3: TGCAGTGCCCGAGGACTAGCGGACTCCTACGAGCAGTACTTC. Its protein product is CSARGLADSYEQYF.

This clonotype has at least ten counts. The chain is built from TRBV28 and TRBJ2-7; D remains unclear. V lost 6 bases to trimming and J lost 3 bases, with 21 bases between them. The CDR3 contains 16 residues. Germline loops: CDR1 MDHEN, CDR2 SYDVKM. CDR3 sequence (DNA): TGTGCCAGCAGCTTTGAGAGTGGAGCGTGGGTCTACGAGCAGTACTTC. It translates to CASSFESGAWVYEQYF.

This sequence joins TRBV7-9 and TRBJ2-1; TRBD2 matches 12 bases. V lost 3 bases to trimming and J lost 9 bases; unmatched junction nucleotides: 6. This CDR3 comprises 15 residues. The germline V gene has CDR1 SEHNR and CDR2 FQNEAQ (reference sequence). This CDR3 is CASSFSSGRAGEQFF. CDR3 in DNA: TGTGCCAGCAGCTTCTCTAGCGGGAGGGCCGGTGAGCAGTTCTTC. The full variable domain, completed using reference TRBV7-9 and TRBJ2-1, is DTGVSQNPRHKITKRGQNVTFRCDPISEHNRLYWYRQTLGQGPEFLTYFQNEAQLEKSRLLSDRFSAERPKGSFSTLEIQRTEQGDSAMYLCASSFSSGRAGEQFFGPGTRLTVL.

Ten or more counts support this clonotype. Germline and junction disagree at one end, which may indicate a read error. The V call is TRBV11-2, the J call TRBJ2-3, with 8 bases fitting TRBD2. The CDR3 loop spans 16 amino acids. Germline V lookup: CDR1 SGHAT, CDR2 FQNNGV. Here the CDR3 DNA reads TGTGCCAGCAGCCCCCCGGGACTAGAAAGCAAAGATACGCAGTATTTT. Protein product: CASSPPGLESKDTQYF.

Many counts were recorded for this clonotype. The genes are TRBV20-1 and TRBJ1-2; D remains ambiguous. This CDR3 contains 13 residues. V was trimmed by 1 base and J by 2 bases, leaving 8 bases between them. CDR1 DFQATT and CDR2 SNEGSKA come from the germline V gene (reference sequence). The CDR3 loop reads CSARVTVNYGYTF. CDR3 nucleotide sequence: TGCAGTGCTAGAGTAACAGTCAACTATGGCTACACCTTC.

There are many counts of this clonotype. The genes are TRBV7-3 and TRBJ2-4; no clear D. There are 15 residues in the CDR3. Germline V CDR1 and CDR2: SGHTA, FQGTGA. V shed 1 base and J shed 0 bases, with 7 bases lying between them. CDR3 bases: TGTGCCAGCAGCTTAAGTAGAGTAGCCAAAAACATTCAGTACTTC. Its protein is CASSLSRVAKNIQYF.

This clonotype occurred many times. The rearrangement links TRBV5-1 to TRBJ1-1; TRBD1 aligns across 12 bases. Germline loops: CDR1 SGHRS, CDR2 YFSETQ. V lost 4 bases to trimming and J lost 6 bases; unmatched junction nucleotides: 7. The CDR3 loop spans 15 amino acids. CDR3 loop: CASSKAGTGGSEAFF. DNA of the CDR3: TGCGCCAGCAGCAAGGCCGGGACAGGGGGCTCTGAAGCTTTCTTT.

This clonotype was counted a few times. The chain employs TRBV14 and TRBJ2-7; 8 nucleotides line up with TRBD1. Germline lookup yields CDR1 SGHDN and CDR2 FVKESK. There are 16 residues in the CDR3. V shed 1 base, J shed 3 bases, and the junction held 8 bases outside the gene matches. CDR3 sequence: CASSQVGQEYRYEQYF. The CDR3 DNA reads TGTGCCAGCAGCCAAGTGGGACAGGAATATCGCTACGAGCAGTACTTC. Full variable domain (missing parts from reference TRBV14 and TRBJ2-7): EAGVTQFPSHSVIEKGQTVTLRCDPISGHDNLYWYRRVMGKEIKFLLHFVKESKQDESGMPNNRFLAERTGGTYSTLKVQPAELEDSGVYFCASSQVGQEYRYEQYFGPGTRLTVT.

This clonotype was observed at least ten times. The J gene is TRBJ2-7, the V gene TRBV29-1, with TRBD1 identical over 8 bases. The V gene's germline CDR1 is SQVTM and CDR2 ANQGSEA. The CDR3 loop spans 13 amino acids. Trimming took 2 bases from V and 3 from J; bases not matched to a gene: 3. The CDR3 loop reads CSVESDRGYEQYF. For the CDR3, the DNA is TGCAGCGTTGAAAGCGACAGGGGCTACGAGCAGTACTTC.

This clonotype was seen a handful of times. This rearrangement joins TRBV19 to TRBJ1-1; D might be TRBD1 (6 bases). The CDR3 has 16 residues. The germline gives CDR1 LNHDA, CDR2 SQIVND (reference sequence). Trimming removed 3 bases at V and 0 bases at J, with 14 bases between. CDR3 loop: CASSILGGRMNTEAFF. The CDR3 DNA follows: TGTGCCAGTAGTATTCTAGGGGGACGGATGAACACTGAAGCTTTCTTT. Full variable domain (missing parts from reference TRBV19 and TRBJ1-1): DGGITQSPKYLFRKEGQNVTLSCEQNLNHDAMYWYRQDPGQGLRLIYYSQIVNDFQKGDIAEGYSVSREKKESFPLTVTSAQKNPTAFYLCASSILGGRMNTEAFFGQGTRLTVV.

The gene calls are TRBV7-3 and TRBJ2-2; 8 bases align to TRBD2. This CDR3 has 14 residues. Trimming cost V 3 bases and J 6 bases; bases outside gene matches: 3. Germline CDR1 reads SGHTA; CDR2 reads FQGTGA. This chain's CDR3 is CASSFQAGAGELFF. CDR3 bases: TGTGCCAGCAGCTTCCAAGCGGGAGCCGGGGAGCTGTTTTTT.

This clonotype showed up many times. The gene calls are TRBV19 and TRBJ1-1, with D uncertain. The CDR3 sequence is 14 residues long. V lost 2 bases and J 4 bases, leaving 11 bases between the germline ends. Germline lookup yields CDR1 LNHDA and CDR2 SQIVND (reference sequence). CDR3: CASSIMAGSTEAFF. CDR3 DNA: TGTGCCAGTAGTATAATGGCAGGAAGCACTGAAGCTTTCTTT.

Points on this clonotype: A read error may explain this, as a much larger clone is one base away. The CDR3 does not close with the conserved phenylalanine or tryptophan, likely indicating a read error. The rearrangement joins TRBV2 to TRBJ1-2; TRBD1 aligns across 9 bases. The CDR3 sequence is 13 residues long. The germline V gene has CDR1 SNHLY and CDR2 FYNNEI. The trim removed 10 bases at V and 5 bases at J, leaving 8 bases unmatched. CDR3 DNA: TGTGCCACCAGACGGGACAGGGAATATGGCTACACCGTC. Translation: CATRRDREYGYTV.

This chain uses TRBV20-1 with TRBJ1-5, with 10 positions matching TRBD1. V lost 1 base and J lost 6; bases outside the gene matches: 9. Looked up from germline, CDR1 is DFQATT and CDR2 is SNEGSKA (reference sequence). This CDR3 has 16 residues. The CDR3 reads CSARATGTGDSQPQHF. The CDR3 nucleotides are TGCAGTGCTAGAGCAACCGGGACAGGGGATTCTCAGCCCCAGCATTTT.

This chain joins TRBV20-1 and TRBJ1-1; weak D call: TRBD1 (5 bases). The V and J ends lost 2 bases and 4 bases respectively, with 11 bases between them. Germline V gene lookup returns CDR1 DFQATT and CDR2 SNEGSKA (reference sequence). The CDR3 runs to 13 residues. The CDR3 region is CSARRTRGTEAFF. The CDR3 DNA is TGCAGTGCTAGAAGGACTAGGGGCACTGAAGCTTTCTTT.

This clonotype was observed at least ten times. The CDR3: CASSDWRVSGANVLTF. The CDR3 coding sequence is TGTGCCAGCAGCGACTGGAGGGTTTCTGGGGCCAACGTCCTGACTTTC. The chain joins TRBV7-9 to TRBJ2-6; the D gene is possibly TRBD2 (6 bases). V dropped 5 bases and J dropped 1 base, with 12 bases sitting between them. The CDR3 consists of 16 residues. Per the germline V gene, CDR1 is SEHNR and CDR2 is FQNEAQ (reference sequence).

This clonotype has at least ten counts. V and J are TRBV20-1 and TRBJ2-5; 8 positions agree with TRBD1. This CDR3 has 13 residues. The V segment lost 5 bases and the J segment 2 bases; nucleotides outside the gene matches: 4. Germline lookup yields CDR1 DFQATT and CDR2 SNEGSKA (reference sequence). CDR3 DNA: TGCAGTGCTTTAAACAGGGGGCAAGAGACCCAGTACTTC. As protein: CSALNRGQETQYF.

This clonotype appeared many times. The chain carries TRBV30 and TRBJ2-5; D is possibly TRBD1 (6 bases). This CDR3 comprises 18 residues. CDR1 GTSNPN and CDR2 SVGIG come from the germline V gene (reference sequence). V was clipped by 0 bases and J by 4 bases, with 24 bases between them. This CDR3 is CAWSVHGTIRQVLETQYF. CDR3 nucleotides: TGTGCCTGGAGTGTACACGGAACCATCAGACAGGTCTTAGAGACCCAGTACTTC.